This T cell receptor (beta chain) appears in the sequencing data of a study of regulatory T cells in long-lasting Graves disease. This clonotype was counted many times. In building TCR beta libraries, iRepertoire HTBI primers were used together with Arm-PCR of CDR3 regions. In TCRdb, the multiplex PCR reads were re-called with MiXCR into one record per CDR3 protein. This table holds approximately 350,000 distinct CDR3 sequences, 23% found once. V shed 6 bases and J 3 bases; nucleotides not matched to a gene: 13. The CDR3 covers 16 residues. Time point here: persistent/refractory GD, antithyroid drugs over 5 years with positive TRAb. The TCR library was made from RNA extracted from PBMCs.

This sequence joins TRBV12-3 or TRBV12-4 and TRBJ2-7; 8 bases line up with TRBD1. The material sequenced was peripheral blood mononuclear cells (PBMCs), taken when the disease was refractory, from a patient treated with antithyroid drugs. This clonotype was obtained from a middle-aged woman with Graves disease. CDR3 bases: TGTGCCAGCAGCTTCCCCTCAGGGGGCGGTAGCTACGAGCAGTACTTC. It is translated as CASSFPSGGGSYEQYF.